The 10 T cell receptor beta chains below come from one sample, sequenced in a study of blood T cell repertoires in COVID-19. Data came from immunoSEQ multiplex PCR; TCRdb stores just in-frame clones and leaves some out. Among 400,000 to 500,000 clones listed, roughly 90% were seen once. The material sequenced was PBMCs or T cells enriched from blood (not recorded which). These TCRs come from a woman aged 40-49 years who had recovered from COVID-19.

CDR3 nucleotide sequence: TGTGCCAGCTCACTTCAGGGATCGGTCTACGAGCAGTACTTC. It encodes CASSLQGSVYEQYF. The genes are TRBV18 and TRBJ2-7; D may be TRBD1 (5 bases). The CDR3 length is 14 residues. V gave up 4 bases and J gave up 3 bases, with 13 bases separating them. Looked up from germline, CDR1 is KGHSH and CDR2 is LQKENI.

A remark on this clone: The sample contains more than one DNA sequence encoding this CDR3. The J gene is TRBJ1-5, the V gene TRBV5-4; D remains unclear. The V and J ends lost 3 bases and 7 bases respectively, with 8 bases between them. This CDR3 is built from 12 residues. Germline V lookup: CDR1 SGHNT, CDR2 YYREEE (reference sequence). CDR3 coding DNA: TGTGCCAGCAGCTCCCCGGGGCAGCCCCAGCATTTT. This sequence encodes CASSSPGQPQHF.

The V gene is TRBV5-1, the J gene TRBJ2-5, with 8 nucleotides matching TRBD1. With 3 bases clipped from V and 4 bases from J, the junction kept 5 bases outside the gene matches. The germline V gene has CDR1 SGHRS and CDR2 YFSETQ. The CDR3 has 14 amino acids. The CDR3: CASSYPGGTETQYF. In nucleotides, the CDR3 is TGCGCCAGCAGCTACCCAGGGGGCACAGAGACCCAGTACTTC.

The rearrangement uses TRBV7-2 and TRBJ2-1; 15 nucleotides match TRBD2. The CDR3 extends over 16 amino acids. From germline, CDR1 is SGHTA and CDR2 FQGNSA. After removal of 4 bases from V and 7 bases from J, the junction contained 5 bases not matched to a gene. The CDR3 DNA reads as TGTGCCAGCAGCTCACCGGGACTAGCGGGAGGTAATGAGCAGTTCTTC. Its translation: CASSSPGLAGGNEQFF.

This clone has only one observation. The rearrangement joins TRBV10-3 to TRBJ1-2, with TRBD1 matching 7 bases. The CDR3 has 14 residues. With V trimmed by 4 bases and J by 2 bases, 4 bases remained unmatched. The germline gives CDR1 ENHRY, CDR2 SYGVKD. The CDR3 nucleotides are TGTGCCATCAGTGGGCTGGGACAGAACTATGGCTACACCTTC. Its protein product is CAISGLGQNYGYTF.

V gene TRBV11-3 combines with J gene TRBJ2-7; 8 bases are a match to TRBD2. CDR3 size: 16 residues. Trimming at V came to 1 base and at J to 4 bases, leaving 9 bases not matched to a gene. CDR1 SGHNT and CDR2 YENEEA come from the germline V gene. Written as DNA, the CDR3 is TGTGCCAGCAGCTTAGGGTTCATGCGGGAGGAGTACGAGCAGTACTTC. This gives the protein CASSLGFMREEYEQYF.

This clone was detected only once. The chain links TRBV20-1 to TRBJ2-7, with a tentative D call TRBD1 (5 bases). V was shortened by 3 bases and J by 3 bases, with 12 bases between the two germline ends. The CDR3 totals 13 residues. Germline V gene sequence: CDR1 DFQATT, CDR2 SNEGSKA (reference sequence). The CDR3 nucleotides are TGCAGTGCTAGTAACAGGATAATCTACGAGCAGTACTTC. Encoded protein: CSASNRIIYEQYF.

The rearrangement joins TRBV9 to TRBJ2-7; 11 nucleotides match TRBD2. Trimming cost V 3 bases and J 6 bases; bases outside gene matches: 2. The germline V gene encodes CDR1 SGDLS and CDR2 YYNGEE. The CDR3 runs to 13 residues. The CDR3 here is CASSGLAGIEQYF. In nucleotides, the CDR3 is TGTGCCAGCAGCGGACTAGCGGGAATCGAGCAGTACTTC.

This chain links TRBV5-1 with TRBJ2-3; D remains ambiguous. This CDR3 is built from 15 residues. With 9 bases removed from V and 6 bases from J, the gap between germline ends came to 23 bases. CDR1 and CDR2 (germline): SGHRS, YFSETQ. This CDR3 is CATRRVVTPGDTQYF. The CDR3 nucleotides read TGCGCCACCCGACGGGTAGTCACCCCCGGGGATACGCAGTATTTT.

The chain combines TRBV15 with TRBJ2-5; 12 positions agree with TRBD2. CDR3 length equals 22 residues. Germline CDR1 is LNHNV and CDR2 is YYDKDF (reference sequence). V lost 4 bases, J lost 3 bases, and 24 bases stayed unmatched. CDR3 sequence (DNA): TGTGCCACCAGCAAGGCACCACTAGCGGGAGGTTCTGCCTGGTTTCCGGAAGAGACCCAGTACTTC. Translating it yields CATSKAPLAGGSAWFPEETQYF.